This T cell receptor beta chain was retrieved from a study of blood T cell repertoires in COVID-19. As for the study in general: Collection of acute and convalescent COVID-19 samples took place in the United States, Italy and Spain. T cells, B-cell-depleted T cells, or PBMCs supplied cDNA or gDNA.

The CDR3 has 15 residues. The V gene's germline CDR1 is SEHNR and CDR2 FQNEAQ (reference sequence). V was clipped by 3 bases and J by 6 bases, with 15 bases between them. In the authors' workflow: For nucleated cells, counts were estimated from reference gene primer amplification. The data were produced by immunoSEQ multiplex PCR, yet TCRdb's version contains in-frame clones alone and is incomplete. That table furnishes V, J and clone size, whereas the DNA furnished D and trimming. The sample lists around 85,000 clones; around 88% were seen once. Allocation to cohorts depended on clinical history reported by the participants.

The receptor comes from a woman in her 50s with acute COVID-19. V and J are TRBV7-9 and TRBJ2-1; D is possibly TRBD2 (5 bases). What was sequenced was PBMCs or T cells enriched from blood (not recorded which). The CDR3 reads CASSLLGEGSNEQFF. DNA of the CDR3: TGTGCCAGCAGCTTGTTGGGTGAGGGCAGCAATGAGCAGTTCTTC.